A selection of T cell receptor beta chains follows, all from one sample in a study of OX40 agonist ivuxolimab in advanced cancers. This table comes from immunoSEQ multiplex PCR, and its TCRdb copy is limited to in-frame clones, with some not included. The sample has some 63,000 clones, 85% to 95% seen once; the top ten hold roughly 20%. The sequencing here drew on CD4+ or CD8+ T cells sorted from blood, taken in a trial of the OX40 agonist ivuxolimab. The origin of the receptors is an adult with an advanced solid tumor such as melanoma, head and neck, liver or kidney cancer. The CDR3 runs from the conserved cysteine through the conserved F or W. The order of the fields is CDR3 length, D gene, V gene, clone size, J gene, CDR3 protein, CDR3 DNA. D genes are given only for firm matches. The listing skips clone size in some rows; elsewhere it reads once, few, many or a size class.

14	-	TRBV7-2	-	TRBJ2-4	CASSLEGGLPIQYF	TGTGCCAGCAGCTTAGAAGGAGGGCTCCCAATTCAGTACTTC
14	TRBD2	TRBV6-1	-	TRBJ2-7	CASSVAGGSYEQYF	TGTGCCAGCAGTGTTGCGGGAGGTTCCTACGAGCAGTACTTC
13	-	TRBV5-4	-	TRBJ2-1	CASSLLENNEQFF	TGTGCCAGCAGCTTGCTAGAAAACAATGAGCAGTTCTTC
15	-	TRBV7-6	-	TRBJ2-7	CASSPGTRIDYEQYF	TGTGCCAGCAGCCCGGGGACCAGAATAGACTACGAGCAGTACTTC
16	-	TRBV28	-	TRBJ2-1	CASRLLAESSYNEQFF	TGTGCCAGCAGACTATTAGCGGAATCTTCCTACAATGAGCAGTTCTTC
15	TRBD2	TRBV11-3	few	TRBJ2-1	CASSTILGRGDEQFF	TGTGCCAGCAGCACTATACTAGGGAGGGGAGATGAGCAGTTCTTC
14	-	TRBV6-5	-	TRBJ2-7	CASSYSSQGGEQYF	TGTGCCAGCAGTTACTCATCGCAGGGGGGCGAGCAGTACTTC
16	TRBD2	TRBV6-6	-	TRBJ2-1	CASSYSAERGYNEQFF	TGTGCCAGCAGTTACTCAGCGGAGCGGGGGTACAATGAGCAGTTCTTC
12	-	TRBV19	-	TRBJ2-2	CASSITSGELFF	TGTGCCAGTAGTATTACCAGCGGGGAGCTGTTTTTT
12	-	TRBV27	-	TRBJ2-1	CASSLSFNEQFF	TGTGCCAGCAGTCTTTCCTTCAATGAGCAGTTCTTC
15	TRBD1	TRBV28	-	TRBJ1-1	CASSQIFRGNAEAFF	TGTGCCAGCAGCCAAATTTTCAGGGGGAACGCTGAAGCTTTCTTT
15	TRBD1	TRBV4-1	-	TRBJ1-1	CASSLDRTGYTEAFF	TGCGCCAGCAGCCTGGACAGGACGGGGTACACTGAAGCTTTCTTT
13	-	TRBV27	once	TRBJ2-7	CASSLAVKYEQYF	TGTGCCAGCAGTTTGGCCGTGAAGTACGAGCAGTACTTC
13	-	TRBV28	-	TRBJ1-1	CASSDPGGAGAFF	TGTGCCAGCAGTGACCCCGGGGGGGCGGGGGCTTTCTTT
13	-	TRBV14	-	TRBJ1-3	CASSPRAGNTIYF	TGTGCCAGCAGCCCCAGGGCAGGAAACACCATATATTTT
13	-	TRBV9	-	TRBJ1-1	CASSVGAGTEAFF	TGTGCCAGCAGCGTGGGGGCTGGCACTGAAGCTTTCTTT
16	-	TRBV7-9	-	TRBJ1-4	CASSLGVGGVYEKLFF	TGTGCCAGCAGCTTAGGGGTTGGGGGAGTCTATGAAAAACTGTTTTTT
15	TRBD1	TRBV19	-	TRBJ2-1	CASSFPGQGYNEQFF	TGTGCCAGTAGTTTTCCGGGACAGGGTTACAATGAGCAGTTCTTC
13	TRBD1	TRBV30	-	TRBJ1-1	CAWIGDSNTEAFF	TGTGCCTGGATAGGGGACAGTAACACTGAAGCTTTCTTT
15	TRBD1	TRBV5-8	-	TRBJ2-7	CASSLGGTGLYEQYF	TGTGCCAGCAGCCTCGGGGGGACAGGGCTCTACGAGCAGTACTTC
15	-	TRBV7-9	-	TRBJ2-1	CASSSLAGLYNEQFF	TGTGCCAGCAGCTCCCTTGCCGGACTATACAATGAGCAGTTCTTC
16	-	TRBV4-1	-	TRBJ1-3	CASSHPGRTSGNTIYF	TGCGCCAGCAGCCACCCGGGACGTACCTCTGGAAACACCATATATTTT
19	-	TRBV7-2	-	TRBJ2-1	CASSLEGRLAKSSYNEQFF	TGTGCCAGCAGCTTAGAAGGGAGGCTAGCCAAAAGCTCCTACAATGAGCAGTTCTTC
13	TRBD1	TRBV7-6	-	TRBJ2-7	CASSFGTVYEQYF	TGTGCCAGCAGCTTCGGGACAGTCTACGAGCAGTACTTC
15	-	TRBV27	few	TRBJ2-2	CASSLSDTYTGELFF	TGTGCCAGCAGTTTATCGGACACCTACACCGGGGAGCTGTTTTTT
13	-	TRBV29-1	-	TRBJ1-2	CSVEEGFHYGYTF	TGCAGCGTTGAAGAGGGGTTTCACTATGGCTACACCTTC
15	-	TRBV28	-	TRBJ2-4	CASSQAAATKNIQYF	TGTGCCAGCAGCCAGGCCGCGGCAACCAAAAACATTCAGTACTTC
12	-	TRBV5-4	once	TRBJ2-7	CASSLAPREQYF	TGTGCCAGCAGCTTGGCCCCCCGGGAGCAGTACTTC
13	-	TRBV27	-	TRBJ2-1	CASSTIRGVEQFF	TGTGCCAGCAGTACGATCAGGGGTGTTGAGCAGTTCTTC
15	TRBD2	TRBV27	once	TRBJ2-1	CASSLGTSGSSEQFF	TGTGCCAGCAGTTTAGGGACTAGCGGGAGTAGTGAGCAGTTCTTC
18	TRBD2	TRBV2	-	TRBJ2-4	CASSALAGGPGAKNIQYF	TGTGCCAGCAGTGCGCTAGCGGGAGGGCCGGGAGCCAAAAACATTCAGTACTTC
18	-	TRBV29-1	-	TRBJ2-7	CSVGIIGGGGTRPYEQYF	TGCAGCGTTGGGATAATCGGTGGCGGCGGTACTAGACCCTACGAGCAGTACTTC
14	-	TRBV7-9	-	TRBJ2-4	CASSLSRPTGIQYF	TGTGCCAGCAGCTTATCCAGACCGACGGGGATTCAGTACTTC
17	-	TRBV7-9	-	TRBJ2-2	CASRTLILDVSTGELFF	TGTGCCAGCAGGACCCTGATCCTGGACGTATCAACCGGGGAGCTGTTTTTT
16	TRBD2	TRBV13	-	TRBJ2-3	CASSLLRGTSTDTQYF	TGTGCCAGCAGCTTATTGCGGGGGACTAGCACAGATACGCAGTATTTT
18	-	TRBV11-2	-	TRBJ1-2	CASRIGSGPPMVNYGYTF	TGTGCCAGCAGAATAGGCTCGGGTCCTCCTATGGTTAACTATGGCTACACCTTC
13	-	TRBV27	-	TRBJ2-5	CASSPIWQETQYF	TGTGCCAGCAGTCCCATTTGGCAAGAGACCCAGTACTTC
15	TRBD2	TRBV7-7	-	TRBJ2-3	CASSPTSGSADTQYF	TGTGCTAGCAGCCCGACTAGCGGGAGCGCAGATACGCAGTATTTT
15	-	TRBV7-9	-	TRBJ1-2	CASSLGQSPYYGYTF	TGTGCCAGCAGCTTAGGACAGAGCCCCTACTATGGCTACACCTTC
14	-	TRBV2	-	TRBJ1-3	CASSGNLRGNTIYF	TGTGCCAGCAGTGGGAATTTAAGAGGAAACACCATATATTTT
14	TRBD1	TRBV4-2	-	TRBJ2-7	CASSWDRSTYEQYF	TGTGCCAGCAGTTGGGACAGGTCAACCTACGAGCAGTACTTC
16	TRBD2	TRBV27	-	TRBJ2-1	CASSHVLASGPNEQFF	TGTGCCAGCAGCCACGTTTTGGCTAGCGGGCCCAATGAGCAGTTCTTC
20	TRBD1	TRBV18	-	TRBJ2-6	CASSPETRDRPSTGANVLTF	TGTGCCAGCTCACCCGAAACCCGGGACAGGCCTAGCACTGGGGCCAACGTCCTGACTTTC
13	-	TRBV4-3	-	TRBJ1-2	CASSQQGGYGYTF	TGCGCCAGCAGCCAGCAAGGGGGTTATGGCTACACCTTC
16	-	TRBV6-5	few	TRBJ2-7	CASSYSTRGISYEQYF	TGTGCCAGCAGTTACTCAACACGGGGAATTTCCTACGAGCAGTACTTC
18	TRBD2	TRBV4-3	-	TRBJ2-3	CASSRELAGGPGTDTQYF	TGCGCCAGCAGCCGAGAACTAGCGGGAGGGCCCGGCACAGATACGCAGTATTTT
17	TRBD2	TRBV5-8	-	TRBJ2-3	CASSLARASGRTDTQYF	TGTGCCAGCAGCTTGGCCCGCGCTAGCGGGCGGACAGATACGCAGTATTTT
14	TRBD1	TRBV29-1	-	TRBJ1-2	CSVKDRGGYYGYTF	TGCAGCGTAAAAGACAGGGGGGGTTACTATGGCTACACCTTC
12	-	TRBV7-9	-	TRBJ2-7	CASSRLEFEQYF	TGTGCCAGCAGCCGACTAGAATTCGAGCAGTACTTC
15	TRBD2	TRBV9	-	TRBJ2-7	CASSLGTSGSYEQYF	TGTGCCAGCAGTCTCGGGACTAGCGGCTCCTACGAGCAGTACTTC
14	TRBD1	TRBV9	-	TRBJ2-7	CASSVGTADYEQYF	TGTGCCAGCAGCGTTGGGACAGCTGACTACGAGCAGTACTTC
15	-	TRBV4-3	-	TRBJ1-1	CASSQSRGLSTEAFF	TGCGCCAGCAGCCAGAGCCGGGGTTTAAGCACTGAAGCTTTCTTT
16	-	TRBV11-3	-	TRBJ2-7	CASSLFSRDNAYEQYF	TGTGCCAGCAGCTTATTTTCGCGGGACAATGCCTACGAGCAGTACTTC
10	-	TRBV4-3	-	TRBJ1-1	CASSQFIIHF	TGCGCCAGCAGCCAATTTATTATACATTTT
14	-	TRBV9	-	TRBJ2-7	CASSPYSGGYEQYF	TGTGCCAGCAGCCCCTATTCAGGGGGGTACGAGCAGTACTTC
14	-	TRBV2	-	TRBJ1-1	CASSPDTLNTEAFF	TGTGCCAGCAGCCCCGACACGTTGAACACTGAAGCTTTCTTT
13	TRBD1	TRBV9	-	TRBJ1-1	CASSSGGNTEAFF	TGTGCCAGCAGTTCAGGGGGGAACACTGAAGCTTTCTTT
20	-	TRBV13	-	TRBJ2-5	CASSTNSGTEDQTYQETQYF	TGTGCCAGCAGCACCAACTCCGGGACTGAAGACCAAACGTACCAAGAGACCCAGTACTTC